This T cell receptor (beta chain) is from a study of blood T cell repertoires in COVID-19. About the research overall: Samples representing acute and convalescent COVID-19 were sourced from the United States, Italy and Spain. T cells, B-cell-depleted T cells, or PBMCs supplied cDNA or gDNA.

Produced via immunoSEQ multiplex PCR; TCRdb's table is partial and in-frame only. Counted here are under 300,000 clones, around 90% occurring once; the ten biggest clones make up about 2.1%. Trimming removed 3 bases at V and 0 bases at J, with 11 bases between. Germline CDR1 and CDR2: KGHSH and LQKENI. This CDR3 is built from 15 residues. The sequence was obtained from a woman in her sixties with COVID-19, enrolled during active disease. V is TRBV18 and J is TRBJ1-1, with unresolved D. Source material: peripheral blood. The CDR3 nucleotides read TGTGCCAGCTCACCCCTGGGCTCCATGAACACTGAAGCTTTCTTT. Translated: CASSPLGSMNTEAFF. Together with reference TRBV18 and TRBJ1-1, the CDR3 gives the full variable domain: NAGVMQNPRHLVRRRGQEARLRCSPMKGHSHVYWYRQLPEEGLKFMVYLQKENIIDESGMPKERFSAEFPKEGPSILRIQQVVRGDSAAYFCASSPLGSMNTEAFFGQGTRLTVV.